Below, one T cell receptor beta chain is given with its context. The antigen it binds to is not known. The record has no base qualities; no much larger clone is one base away. Taken from the germline V gene (reference sequence), the CDR1 and CDR2 loops are SGHKS and YYEKEE. The CDR3 starts with the cysteine, ends with the phenylalanine, and has 18 residues. Of the read, only the CDR3 DNA is kept; its 54 bases are in frame from base 1. Trimming takes 0 bases from V and 2 bases from J, and the germline ends sit 18 bases apart. The sample originates from a study of T cell changes during pregnancy in multiple sclerosis (dated by TCRdb to the late 2010s). About the study as a whole: The study examined how the T cell repertoire changed over the course of pregnancy in women with multiple sclerosis.

Library prep was done by the immunoSEQ multiplex PCR assay. What TCRdb holds here is the immuneACCESS table cut down to in-frame rearrangements. Part of the clones is not present; checked against another copy, under half of the missing clones reflect an unresolved V gene, and the others are unexplained. The sample data list tens of thousands of clones, and 90% to 95% of these were observed just once. The ten largest clones represent approximately 0.18% of the sample. The rearrangement joined TRBV5-5 to TRBJ2-1; the D region possibly corresponds to TRBD2 (6 bases align). The TCR originated in a female donor with multiple sclerosis, enrolled in a pregnancy study. The input for sequencing was CD4+ T cells from peripheral blood mononuclear cells, taken in the second trimester of pregnancy. The CDR3 region: CASSLAEEGRDPYNEQFF. Read as DNA, the sequence is TGTGCCAGCAGCTTGGCCGAGGAGGGCAGGGACCCCTACAATGAGCAGTTCTTC.